This TCR beta chain was sequenced during a study of radiotherapy plus CTLA-4 blockade in lung cancer. Study as a whole: Objective responses were seen in 18% of patients, disease control in 25% to 35%.

Some clones are missing from TCRdb's copy, which holds only in-frame ones; the method was immunoSEQ multiplex PCR. This sample carries about 53,000 clones, roughly 85% of them seen once, and the ten largest clones take around a quarter. This CDR3 is 17 amino acids long. The V gene's germline CDR1 is LNHNV and CDR2 YYDKDF (reference sequence). Trimming took 5 bases from V and 5 from J; bases not matched to a gene: 18. Those patients who had chemo-refractory metastatic non-small-cell lung cancer were given focal radiation along with CTLA-4 blockade through ipilimumab. Sequences were derived from peripheral blood, sampled from a patient treated with radiotherapy plus ipilimumab. The chain couples TRBV15 to TRBJ2-7, with TRBD1 matching over 7 bases. The origin of this receptor is a human donor with non-small cell lung cancer whose response to radiotherapy plus ipilimumab could not be evaluated. The CDR3 spells CATSPQTDREGSNEQYF. CDR3 nucleotide sequence: TGTGCCACCAGCCCCCAAACCGACAGGGAAGGGAGTAACGAGCAGTACTTC.